This TCR beta chain was sequenced during a study of blood T cell repertoires in COVID-19. Study at large: Researchers got acute and convalescent COVID-19 samples from the United States, Italy and Spain. Nucleic acid was either cDNA or gDNA, and it came from T cells, B-cell-depleted T cells, or PBMCs.

In the authors' methods: From reference gene primer amplification, estimates of nucleated cell counts were derived. Sequencing was performed with immunoSEQ multiplex PCR; in TCRdb, only in-frame clones are kept and a portion is missing. V, J and clone size are those of that table, while D and trimming were read from the DNA. The table has some 220,000 clones, roughly 85% seen once. Germline loops: CDR1 SGDLS, CDR2 YYNGEE. CDR3 length: 14 amino acids. The V segment lost 3 bases and the J segment 5 bases; nucleotides outside the gene matches: 6. Patients from Seattle were sampled longitudinally, starting during active infection.

V usage is TRBV9 and J usage is TRBJ2-5; TRBD2 agrees at 8 bases. Input material: peripheral blood. This clonotype was sampled from a man in his forties or fifties with COVID-19, enrolled during active disease. This chain's CDR3 is CASSGGLGWETQYF. Here the CDR3 DNA reads TGTGCCAGCAGCGGGGGACTAGGATGGGAGACCCAGTACTTC.